This TCR beta chain was found in a study of CD8+CD57+ T cells in acquired aplastic anemia. Germline-derived CDR1 and CDR2 are DFQATT and SNEGSKA (reference sequence). CDR3 length equals 13 residues. The V and J ends lost 6 bases and 0 bases respectively, with 11 bases between them. Sequencing involved patients with CD8+CD57+ cell expansion previously shown by flow cytometry. Study-level results: The CD8+ Simpson's diversity of patients and controls was not significantly different.

Regarding this clonotype: The target antigen is unknown.

Genomic DNA templated the TCR beta VDJ and CDR3 profiling. In TCRdb, the reads were re-called with MiXCR into one record per CDR3 protein. This sample has some 150,000 distinct CDR3 sequences, with 52% found just once. V usage is TRBV20-1 and J usage is TRBJ1-1; perhaps TRBD1 as D (5 bases). The sequenced sample was sorted CD4+, CD8+, or CD8+CD57+ T cells (not recorded which) from PBMCs. The TCR comes from a human donor with aplastic anemia. The CDR3 loop is CSASDIVNTEAFF. DNA for the CDR3: TGCAGTGCCTCGGACATAGTGAACACTGAAGCTTTCTTT.